This T cell receptor beta chain was obtained from a study of cytomegalovirus exposure and HLA in healthy donors. Overall study results and limits: In an earlier analysis, about 87% or about 30%: the productive usage of most TCR beta V segments.

The CDR3 loop spans 15 amino acids. V lost 4 bases to trimming and J lost 2 bases, with 13 bases between them. Germline lookup yields CDR1 SGDLS and CDR2 YYNGEE. This clone has a single count. Its target is unknown. PCR employed 60 Vbeta and 13 Jbeta primers. Repertoires were generated with immunoSEQ multiplex PCR, while TCRdb's copy carries only in-frame clones and drops some. The sample contains approximately 160,000 clones, more than 70% of which appear only once. The origin of this receptor is a male donor in good health and CMV-seronegative. The chain recombines TRBV9 with TRBJ1-5; TRBD1 is a possible D gene (5 bases). Sequencing was done on a sample of PBMCs. This CDR3 reads CASSPEGLGNQPQHF. CDR3 DNA: TGTGCCAGCAGCCCCGAGGGACTAGGCAATCAGCCCCAGCATTTT. Drawing the rest from reference TRBV9 and TRBJ1-5, the complete variable domain is DSGVTQTPKHLITATGQRVTLRCSPRSGDLSVYWYQQSLDQGLQFLIQYYNGEERAKGNILERFSAQQFPDLHSELNLSSLELGDSALYFCASSPEGLGNQPQHFGDGTRLSIL.